What follows are 17 T cell receptor beta chains derived from one specimen sequenced in a study of T cell repertoires in ileal Crohn's disease (dated by TCRdb to the late 2010s). Library prep was done by the immunoSEQ multiplex PCR assay. Drawn from immuneACCESS, this table holds only the in-frame rearrangements with V and J called that TCRdb kept. Clones are partly lost; checked studies trace under half to an unresolved V gene and leave the rest unexplained. The sample profile shows 2,700 or so clones; around 75% of them were found once. Around 62% of the sample lies in the top ten. The time point label here, explained by the study, means: proximal margin of the surgical specimen (macroscopically non-inflamed). Sequenced input: ileal tissue. The receptor source for this set is an adult with Crohn's disease.

V gene TRBV14 combines with J gene TRBJ2-7, with D tentatively TRBD2 (6 bases). Germline V gene lookup returns CDR1 SGHDN and CDR2 FVKESK. Trimming left V 4 bases short and J 1 base short, with 14 bases between. The CDR3 is 15 amino acids. The CDR3: CASSLRRDSSYEQYF. CDR3 sequence (DNA): TGTGCCAGCAGCCTCCGGCGGGACTCGTCCTACGAGCAGTACTTC.

V gene TRBV5-8 combines with J gene TRBJ2-1, with a possible D match to TRBD2 (6 bases). With 7 bases removed from V and 7 bases from J, the gap between germline ends came to 18 bases. The CDR3 loop spans 14 amino acids. In germline, CDR1 is SGHTS, CDR2 YDEGEE. CDR3: CASPGGGLLNEQFF. The CDR3, as DNA: TGTGCCAGCCCCGGTGGGGGACTTTTGAATGAGCAGTTCTTC. Combining the CDR3 with reference TRBV5-8 and TRBJ2-1 gives the whole variable domain EAGVTQSPTHLIKTRGQQATLRCSPISGHTSVYWYQQALGLGLQFLLWYDEGEERNRGNFPPRFSGRQFPNYSSELNVNALELEDSALYLCASPGGGLLNEQFFGPGTRLTVL.

The J gene is TRBJ2-6, the V gene TRBV7-9, with TRBD1 matching 7 bases. CDR3 size: 19 residues. The germline CDR1 and CDR2 sequences are SEHNR and FQNEAQ (reference sequence). V lost 7 bases to trimming and J lost 1 base; unmatched junction nucleotides: 16. The CDR3 bases are TGTGCCAGCAACCGGTGGGGGACGACAGGGTATTCTGGGGCCAACGTCCTGACTTTC. Its protein product is CASNRWGTTGYSGANVLTF.

The V gene is TRBV6-5, the J gene TRBJ1-2; the match to TRBD1 covers 9 bases. The junction had 3 bases not matched to a gene; V was cut back by 6 bases and J by 1 base. CDR3 length: 14 amino acids. Germline CDR1 MNHEY, CDR2 SVGAGI. The CDR3 spells CASRTGQGNYGYTF. The CDR3 DNA reads as TGTGCCAGCAGGACGGGACAGGGTAACTATGGCTACACCTTC.

In its sample, this clone ranks as large. The V call is TRBV4-1, the J call TRBJ2-2; a possible D gene is TRBD1 (7 bases). CDR1 MGHRA and CDR2 YSYEKL come from the germline V gene. The CDR3 runs 18 residues. Between the trimmed V and J ends, which lost 3 bases and 5 bases, there was a span of 22 bases. The CDR3, as DNA: TGCGCCAGCAGCCACCGGCTGGGCCAGGGGGGATTAACCGGGGAGCTGTTTTTT. It is translated as CASSHRLGQGGLTGELFF.

This rearrangement joins TRBV9 to TRBJ2-5, with a possible D match to TRBD2 (5 bases). Germline lookup yields CDR1 SGDLS and CDR2 YYNGEE. The CDR3 length is 14 residues. Trimming stripped 0 bases from V and 4 bases from J, with 10 bases between. The CDR3 reads CASSVDPSPETQYF. DNA for the CDR3: TGTGCCAGCAGCGTAGATCCTAGCCCAGAGACCCAGTACTTC.

This rearrangement joins TRBV9 to TRBJ2-2, with D possibly TRBD2 on 5 matching bases. Trimming stripped 1 base from V and 7 bases from J, with 20 bases between. Germline V gives CDR1 SGDLS, CDR2 YYNGEE. The length of the CDR3 is 17 residues. The CDR3 is CASSVNLGSMGSGELFF. CDR3 coding DNA: TGTGCCAGCAGCGTAAACCTGGGATCCATGGGGAGCGGGGAGCTGTTTTTT.

The V and J genes are TRBV7-2 and TRBJ2-1; D is unresolved. The germline V and J ends were trimmed by 1 base and 0 bases, with 10 bases remaining between them. Germline-derived CDR1 and CDR2 are SGHTA and FQGNSA. This CDR3 region has 16 residues. The CDR3 coding sequence is TGTGCCAGCAGCTTAGTTCAGGTGAGCTCCTACAATGAGCAGTTCTTC. This codes for CASSLVQVSSYNEQFF.

This chain's CDR3 is CASSQGFPDTQYF. The CDR3 DNA reads as TGTGCCAGCAGCCAGGGGTTTCCAGATACGCAGTATTTT. The rearrangement joins TRBV27 to TRBJ2-3; D is possibly TRBD1 (6 bases). CDR3 length: 13 residues. CDR1 and CDR2 from the germline V gene are MNHEY and SMNVEV (reference sequence). V was cut by 6 bases and J by 4 bases, with 11 bases left in between.

The V and J genes are TRBV6-6 and TRBJ2-7; TRBD1 might be the D (5 bases). The germline V gene has CDR1 MNHNY and CDR2 SVGAGI (reference sequence). CDR3 length equals 14 residues. The V gene lost 5 bases and the J gene lost 3 bases, with 14 bases spanning the gap. CDR3 bases: TGTGCCAGCAGTCCCTGGGGCCCTGGCTACGAGCAGTACTTC. Translated, it gives CASSPWGPGYEQYF.

This chain uses TRBV7-7 with TRBJ2-7; TRBD1 agrees at 9 bases. Germline loops: CDR1 SSHAT, CDR2 FNYEAQ (reference sequence). The CDR3 consists of 13 residues. The J segment lost 6 bases and the V segment lost 5 bases, leaving 5 bases of the junction unmatched. The chain's CDR3 is CASSADRGGEQYF. The DNA for the CDR3 is TGTGCCAGCAGCGCGGACAGGGGAGGCGAGCAGTACTTC.

In this sample, this clone turned up a few times. The genes are TRBV5-8 and TRBJ1-1; D gene uncertain. Germline assignment: CDR1 SGHTS and CDR2 YDEGEE. CDR3 length: 14 residues. V was pared by 1 base and J by 0 bases, with 7 bases between. This chain's CDR3 is CASSLWFVNTEAFF. CDR3 coding DNA: TGTGCCAGCAGCTTGTGGTTTGTGAACACTGAAGCTTTCTTT.

The chain carries TRBV19 and TRBJ1-5, with D possibly TRBD1 on 6 matching bases. This CDR3 spans 14 amino acids. The V and J ends lost 5 bases and 2 bases respectively, with 10 bases between them. Germline V gene lookup returns CDR1 LNHDA and CDR2 SQIVND (reference sequence). CDR3 residues: CASSARQGNQPQHF. The CDR3 DNA is TGTGCCAGTAGTGCCCGACAGGGCAATCAGCCCCAGCATTTT.

V gene TRBV19 combines with J gene TRBJ2-5; possibly TRBD1 or TRBD2 for D (6 bases each). Germline V CDR1 and CDR2: LNHDA, SQIVND (reference sequence). V was shortened by 3 bases and J by 5 bases, with 16 bases between the two germline ends. The CDR3 sequence is 15 residues long. In DNA form, the CDR3 reads TGTGCCAGTAGTATTTCCGGGGGCTCTTGGGAGACCCAGTACTTC. Translating it yields CASSISGGSWETQYF.

The CDR3 bases are TGTGCCAGCAGCCCCGGGACAGTCTCCTACGAGCAGTACTTC. It specifies CASSPGTVSYEQYF. This chain links TRBV9 with TRBJ2-7; the match to TRBD1 covers 7 bases. Per germline, CDR1 SGDLS and CDR2 YYNGEE. J lost 0 bases, V lost 4 bases, and 4 bases had no gene match. This CDR3 region has 14 residues.

This clone is medium-sized in the sample. V is TRBV6-5 and J is TRBJ2-1, with TRBD2 matching over 13 bases. Germline CDR1 reads MNHEY; CDR2 reads SVGAGI. J lost 5 bases, V lost 2 bases, and 0 bases had no gene match. The CDR3 sequence is 15 residues long. This CDR3 reads CASSYGTSGDNEQFF. For the CDR3, the DNA is TGTGCCAGCAGTTACGGGACTAGCGGGGACAATGAGCAGTTCTTC.

The rearrangement joins TRBV7-3 to TRBJ1-1, with D maybe TRBD1 (5 bases). V gave up 1 base and J gave up 4 bases, with 16 bases separating them. This CDR3 region has 16 residues. Germline-derived CDR1 and CDR2 are SGHTA and FQGTGA. The CDR3 reads CASSLRHPGAGTEAFF. The DNA for the CDR3 is TGTGCCAGCAGCTTAAGACATCCCGGGGCCGGCACTGAAGCTTTCTTT.